The 8 T cell receptor beta chains in this list originate from one sample, sequenced in a study of siplizumab effects on memory and regulatory T cells. Some clones are missing from TCRdb's copy, which holds only in-frame ones; the method was immunoSEQ multiplex PCR. The table includes 87,000 or so clones, around 89% detected once. Sequencing was performed on CD4+ T cells sorted from blood. Every receptor here comes from a human donor in good health.

The chain combines TRBV7-9 with TRBJ2-2; 9 nucleotides agree with TRBD1. Germline values: CDR1 SEHNR, CDR2 FQNEAQ (reference sequence). J gave up 7 bases and V 4 bases, and 7 bases lay outside the gene matches. The CDR3 contains 15 residues. CDR3 sequence (DNA): TGTGCCAGCAGCTCGGGACAGGGTGCATTCGGGGAGCTGTTTTTT. Translated, it gives CASSSGQGAFGELFF.

The J gene is TRBJ1-5, the V gene TRBV6-5, with 7 positions matching TRBD1. J was trimmed by 6 bases and V by 0 bases; bases with no gene match: 5. The germline V gene has CDR1 MNHEY and CDR2 SVGAGI. This CDR3 region has 15 residues. This chain's CDR3 is CASSYSKGARQPQHF. CDR3 sequence (DNA): TGTGCCAGCAGTTACTCGAAGGGGGCACGTCAGCCCCAGCATTTT.

V usage is TRBV9 and J usage is TRBJ2-3, with 7 bases identical to TRBD2. V gave up 0 bases and J gave up 4 bases; unmatched junction bases: 2. The germline V gene has CDR1 SGDLS and CDR2 YYNGEE. The CDR3 contains 14 residues. The DNA of the CDR3 is TGTGCCAGCAGCGTAGGACTAGCATCAGATACGCAGTATTTT. Encoded protein: CASSVGLASDTQYF.

This clone was recorded once. The chain recombines TRBV15 with TRBJ2-7, with D perhaps TRBD2 (6 bases). The CDR3 has 14 residues. Deletions cut 0 bases from V and 7 bases from J, with 13 bases between. CDR1 is LNHNV and CDR2 is YYDKDF in the germline V gene (reference sequence). DNA for the CDR3: TGTGCCACCAGCAGAGACCTCCCCCGGGGGGAGCAGTACTTC. Translated: CATSRDLPRGEQYF.

The chain has TRBV5-6 and TRBJ1-2, with D maybe TRBD1 (6 bases). Germline values: CDR1 SGHDT, CDR2 YYEEEE. V lost 1 base and J lost 6, with 10 bases in between. The CDR3 is 13 amino acids. The CDR3 DNA is TGTGCCAGCAGCTTGTCCGGGGGCCATGGCTACACCTTC. This encodes CASSLSGGHGYTF.

The rearrangement joins TRBV28 to TRBJ1-1; TRBD1 agrees at 8 bases. There are 14 residues in the CDR3. V was clipped by 6 bases and J by 5 bases; unmatched bases: 8. Germline V lookup: CDR1 MDHEN, CDR2 SYDVKM. The CDR3 sequence is CASRLPGQATEAFF. CDR3 DNA sequence: TGTGCCAGCAGACTCCCGGGACAGGCGACTGAAGCTTTCTTT.

The chain carries TRBV5-1 and TRBJ1-2; TRBD1 agrees at 7 bases. The CDR3 is 13 residues long. The V and J ends lost 3 bases and 11 bases, in that order; junction bases with no gene match: 10. CDR1 and CDR2 (germline): SGHRS, YFSETQ. This CDR3 is CASSSRGQGTYTF. The CDR3 coding sequence is TGCGCCAGCAGCTCAAGGGGGCAGGGAACTTACACCTTC.

The chain employs TRBV5-1 and TRBJ2-5, with D maybe TRBD2 (5 bases). Trimming took 4 bases from V and 0 from J, leaving 16 bases between them. The CDR3 length is 16 residues. Germline loops: CDR1 SGHRS, CDR2 YFSETQ. The CDR3 DNA is TGCGCCAGCAGCCCAGCCCCAACGGGGAACCAAGAGACCCAGTACTTC. Its translation: CASSPAPTGNQETQYF.